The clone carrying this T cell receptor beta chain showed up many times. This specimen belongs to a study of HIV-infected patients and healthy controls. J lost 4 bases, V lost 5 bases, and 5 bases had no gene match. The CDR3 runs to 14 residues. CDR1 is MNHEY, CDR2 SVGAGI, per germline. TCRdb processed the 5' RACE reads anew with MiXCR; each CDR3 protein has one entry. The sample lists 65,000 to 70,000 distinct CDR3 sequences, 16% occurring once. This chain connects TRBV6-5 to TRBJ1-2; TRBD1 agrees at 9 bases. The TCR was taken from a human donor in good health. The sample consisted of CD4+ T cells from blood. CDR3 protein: CASSAGTGSYGYTF. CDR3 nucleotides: TGTGCCAGCAGTGCCGGGACAGGGAGCTATGGCTACACCTTC.